This T cell receptor (beta chain) was observed in a study of blood T cell repertoires in COVID-19. Study summary: Spain, Italy and the United States supplied samples that represented acute and convalescent COVID-19. From T cells, B-cell-depleted T cells, or PBMCs came the material, which was cDNA or gDNA.

Authors' processing steps: Nucleated cell number was recorded as an estimate derived from reference gene primer amplification. The repertoire was sequenced with immunoSEQ multiplex PCR; TCRdb's copy has only in-frame clones and lacks some. V, J and clone size are those of that table, while D and trimming were read from the DNA. Here the sample spans 200,000 or so clones, approximately 84% being singletons. The V gene's germline CDR1 is SGHRS and CDR2 YFSETQ. This CDR3 has 16 residues. V shed 4 bases, J shed 7 bases, and the junction held 9 bases outside the gene matches. V and J are TRBV5-1 and TRBJ2-1; 12 bases line up with TRBD2. The origin of this receptor is a human donor with acute or convalescent COVID-19. The donor label of this sample is uncertain. Specimen: peripheral blood. The CDR3 region is CASSQGGLAGTNEQFF. Here the CDR3 DNA reads TGCGCCAGCAGCCAAGGCGGACTAGCGGGAACGAATGAGCAGTTCTTC.